This is a list of T cell receptor beta chains from one sample in a study of cytomegalovirus exposure and HLA in healthy donors. TCRdb's table, derived via immunoSEQ multiplex PCR, lists solely in-frame clones and lacks some. The sample records 150,000 to 200,000 clones, 80% being singletons. What was sequenced was PBMCs. The receptors derive from a man aged 35 to 55 in good health and CMV-seropositive. CDR3s include the opening cysteine and the closing phenylalanine or tryptophan. D genes are given only for firm matches. Clone size appears in some rows only: once, few, many, or a class for an expanded clone.

J gene	clone size	CDR3 length	D gene	V gene	CDR3 protein	CDR3 DNA
TRBJ1-2	NA	16	NA	TRBV4-2	CASSQSREGGTYGYTF	TGTGCCAGCAGCCAAAGTCGGGAGGGGGGGACCTATGGCTACACCTTC
TRBJ2-1	NA	12	NA	TRBV28	CASSLLSREQFF	TGTGCCAGCAGTTTATTGTCTAGAGAGCAGTTCTTC
TRBJ2-7	NA	12	TRBD1	TRBV19	CASSQQGAEQYF	TGTGCCAGTTCGCAACAGGGGGCCGAGCAGTACTTC
TRBJ2-7	NA	16	TRBD2	TRBV7-2	CASSAREAGGSYEQYF	TGTGCCAGCAGCGCACGGGAAGCGGGGGGATCCTACGAGCAGTACTTC
TRBJ1-1	NA	14	NA	TRBV7-2	CASSFIQPNTEAFF	TGTGCCAGCAGCTTCATACAACCGAACACTGAAGCTTTCTTT
TRBJ1-5	NA	18	NA	TRBV7-9	CASSLIRWARYSNQPQHF	TGTGCCAGCAGCTTAATACGGTGGGCCCGATATAGCAATCAGCCCCAGCATTTT
TRBJ1-1	few	11	NA	TRBV20-1	CSARGGSEAFF	TGCAGTGCTAGAGGGGGCAGTGAAGCTTTCTTT
TRBJ1-2	NA	14	NA	TRBV4-3	CASSQEPGLYGYTF	TGCGCCAGCAGCCAAGAGCCAGGGCTCTATGGCTACACCTTC
TRBJ2-7	NA	12	NA	TRBV27	CASSSRGYEQYF	TGTGCCAGCAGCTCCAGGGGCTACGAGCAGTACTTC
TRBJ2-7	NA	15	NA	TRBV4-1	CASSRVRTSQYEQYF	TGCGCCAGCAGCCGGGTGCGGACATCGCAGTACGAGCAGTACTTC
TRBJ2-7	NA	14	NA	TRBV27	CASSLSRTYYEQYF	TGTGCCAGCAGTTTATCGAGGACTTACTACGAGCAGTACTTC
TRBJ2-3	NA	15	TRBD1	TRBV9	CASSEKTGRTDTQYF	TGTGCCAGCAGCGAGAAGACAGGGCGCACAGATACGCAGTATTTT
TRBJ1-1	NA	14	NA	TRBV5-6	CASSFRTSGTEAFF	TGTGCCAGCAGCTTCAGGACTTCTGGGACTGAAGCTTTCTTT
TRBJ1-1	NA	14	TRBD1	TRBV13	CASSSTGGATEAFF	TGTGCCAGCAGCTCGACAGGGGGCGCCACTGAAGCTTTCTTT
TRBJ1-2	NA	12	TRBD1	TRBV6-1	CASSTGGYGYTF	TGTGCCAGCAGCACAGGGGGCTATGGCTACACCTTC
TRBJ2-3	NA	16	TRBD2	TRBV5-6	CASSTLRDYRTDTQYF	TGTGCCAGCAGCACCCTCCGGGACTATCGCACAGATACGCAGTATTTT
TRBJ1-5	NA	17	NA	TRBV7-2	CASSLYSGPGGNQPQHF	TGTGCCAGCAGCTTATACTCCGGGCCCGGGGGCAATCAGCCCCAGCATTTT
TRBJ1-5	NA	15	TRBD1	TRBV27	CASSFGTGDNQPQHF	TGTGCCAGCAGTTTCGGGACAGGGGACAATCAGCCCCAGCATTTT
TRBJ1-1	NA	13	NA	TRBV25-1	CASALTKNTEAFF	TGTGCCAGCGCCCTGACAAAAAACACTGAAGCTTTCTTT
TRBJ2-3	few	15	TRBD2	TRBV7-6	CASSLDGGVTDTQYF	TGTGCCAGCAGCTTAGACGGGGGGGTCACAGATACGCAGTATTTT
TRBJ2-6	NA	16	TRBD1	TRBV28	CASRDRPFSGANVLTF	TGTGCCAGCCGGGACAGACCTTTCTCTGGGGCCAACGTCCTGACTTTC
TRBJ2-2	NA	15	NA	TRBV30	CAWKGGEKNTGELFF	TGTGCCTGGAAGGGGGGGGAGAAGAACACCGGGGAGCTGTTTTTT
TRBJ1-5	NA	15	TRBD1	TRBV6-6	CASSLGTGRNQPQHF	TGTGCCAGCAGTCTAGGGACAGGGCGCAATCAGCCCCAGCATTTT